Listed below are T cell receptor beta chains from one sample, sequenced in a study of T cells in Graves' hyperthyroidism and ophthalmopathy. Using its own MiXCR run on the multiplex PCR reads, TCRdb lists one record per CDR3 protein. The sample records 700,000 or so distinct CDR3 sequences, around 13% being singletons. The sequencing sample was made of blood. These receptors were taken from a woman aged 45-60 years with Graves' ophthalmopathy. Both conserved end residues are trimmed from each CDR3. Size is omitted from some rows. Given values are once, few, many or a class for expanded clones.

abundance,j_gene,v_gene,CDR3aa
many,TRBJ1-1,TRBV6-5,ASSYSISTEAF
many,TRBJ2-7,TRBV7-9,ASSSRDRRYEQY
.,TRBJ2-7,TRBV20-1,SAFRANEQY
.,TRBJ2-1,TRBV6-2/TRBV6-3,ASSAVLAGGPQF
many,TRBJ1-6,TRBV12-3/TRBV12-4,ASRPGMAYNSPLH
many,TRBJ2-5,TRBV30,AWNRRSQETQY
few,TRBJ2-1,TRBV4-1,ASSQDVSSYNEQF
few,TRBJ2-5,TRBV6-2/TRBV6-3,ASRSGTSGSTQY
many,TRBJ1-1,TRBV12-3/TRBV12-4,ASSLEGTNTEAF
.,TRBJ2-2,TRBV15,ATSLRSPSGELF
many,TRBJ1-2,TRBV11-1,ASSLRTGYYGYT
.,TRBJ2-1,TRBV5-6,ASSLSRHIGTRIYNEQF
many,TRBJ2-2,TRBV7-3,ASKQGGRVTGELF
.,TRBJ2-1,TRBV7-2,ASSPISGTNNEQF
many,TRBJ2-7,TRBV11-2,ASSPRQGNEQY
few,TRBJ2-1,TRBV19,ASSNRRGRNEQF
many,TRBJ2-1,TRBV24-1,ATSVLPYNEQF
few,TRBJ2-6,TRBV10-3,AISESWGGAGANVLT
many,TRBJ2-3,TRBV27,ASSGGSTDTQY
.,TRBJ2-5,TRBV7-9,ASTRTPQETQY
many,TRBJ1-1,TRBV5-1,ASSSLGFRTEAF
.,TRBJ2-1,TRBV28,ASSSSIGTSGRYPNEQF
.,TRBJ2-6,TRBV19,ASSIGGGANVLT
.,TRBJ1-1,TRBV29-1,SVSKVLNTEAF
many,TRBJ2-1,TRBV7-3,ASSSGGDSYNEQF
many,TRBJ2-1,TRBV20-1,SASDRGGYNEQF
.,TRBJ2-7,TRBV7-2,ASSSGTISSYEQY
many,TRBJ2-5,TRBV28,ASKSSGGPQETQY
few,TRBJ2-1,TRBV12-5,ASGPSPRENYNEQF
.,TRBJ1-1,TRBV30,AWSVRRDIGEAF
.,TRBJ2-2,TRBV20-1,SANKAGSNTGELF
many,TRBJ1-1,TRBV28,ASMVGTQPRRAF
many,TRBJ1-1,TRBV28,ASSLNLGNTEAF
.,TRBJ1-5,TRBV2,ASEGLGRSNQPQH
few,TRBJ2-2,TRBV19,ASSLQGASYTGELF
few,TRBJ1-5,TRBV29-1,SAVVGGRNQPQH
.,TRBJ2-2,TRBV19,ASSTVPGLTGELF
few,TRBJ2-2,TRBV7-2,ASSRQGNTGELF